The rows below give T cell receptor beta chains drawn from one sample of a study of CD8 T cells in ankylosing spondylitis. Via MiXCR, TCRdb re-called the 5' RACE reads, giving one row per CDR3 protein. This sample has about 750,000 distinct CDR3 sequences, with under 20% found just once. The sample consisted of blood, either unsorted or a sorted T cell fraction (not recorded which). Every receptor here comes from a male donor with ankylosing spondylitis. The CDR3 runs from the conserved cysteine through the conserved F or W. D genes are given only for firm matches. The size entry is marked missing in some rows and otherwise reads once, few, many or a size class.

TRBJ1-2 14 few TRBV6-2/TRBV6-3 TRBD1 TGTGCCAGCAGAAGACAGGGGGCGGACTATGGCTACACCTTC CASRRQGADYGYTF
TRBJ2-1 15 many TRBV15 TRBD2 TGTGCCACCAGCAAACTAGCGGGAGGGTACAATGAGCAGTTCTTC CATSKLAGGYNEQFF
TRBJ1-2 15 NA TRBV10-3 NA TGTGCCATCAGTGAGTCGATCGGCAGGGACGGAGGCTACACCTTC CAISESIGRDGGYTF
TRBJ1-5 16 NA TRBV5-5 TRBD1 TGTGCCAGCACCCGGACAGGGGATTTATGGAATCAGCCCCAGCATTTT CASTRTGDLWNQPQHF
TRBJ2-3 16 few TRBV5-1 NA TGCGCCAGCAGCTTGGACCAGGGGGGTTATAAGGATACGCAGTATTTT CASSLDQGGYKDTQYF
TRBJ1-5 14 NA TRBV29-1 NA TGCAGCGTTGTCGGCCTGGATAGCAATCAGCCCCAGCATTTT CSVVGLDSNQPQHF
TRBJ2-3 12 NA TRBV6-6 NA TGTGCCAGCAGTATAGCGGCAGATACGCAGTATTTT CASSIAADTQYF
TRBJ2-1 14 NA TRBV11-2 NA TGTGCCAGCAGCTTTGATAGCCCATACAATGAGCAGTTCTTC CASSFDSPYNEQFF
TRBJ2-3 11 NA TRBV2 NA TGTGCCAGCAGTGAACCGGATACGCAGTATTTT CASSEPDTQYF
TRBJ2-1 16 few TRBV12-3/TRBV12-4 NA TGTGCCAGCAGTTCCTCTCTGGCGTCAGAATACAATGAGCAGTTCTTC CASSSSLASEYNEQFF
TRBJ2-7 18 NA TRBV27 NA TGTGCCAGCAGTTCCCCCGCCGAGGCCAGCCATGGGTTCTACGAGCAGTACTTC CASSSPAEASHGFYEQYF
TRBJ1-1 15 few TRBV6-1 NA TGTGCCAGCAGCCAAGGACGCGGGACGCACACTGAAGCTTTCTTT CASSQGRGTHTEAFF
TRBJ2-7 16 few TRBV12-3/TRBV12-4 TRBD2 TGTGCCAGCAGCTGGGGCTCTAGCGGGAGGGCCGCCGAGCAGTACTTC CASSWGSSGRAAEQYF
TRBJ1-5 12 NA TRBV20-1 NA TGCAGTGCTAGAGCCAGGGATCAGCCCCAGCATTTT CSARARDQPQHF
TRBJ1-4 18 NA TRBV12-3/TRBV12-4 NA TGTGCCAGCAGTCCCGAGGGCTGCAGGGGCGACTTGGATGAAAAACTGTTTTTT CASSPEGCRGDLDEKLFF
TRBJ2-1 15 few TRBV5-5 NA TGTGCCAGCACCTTCGAAGGGGCCTCCTACAATGAGCAGTTCTTC CASTFEGASYNEQFF
TRBJ1-1 14 NA TRBV19 NA TGTGCCAGTAGTATCTCTGGGATTGGGACTGAAGCTTTCTTT CASSISGIGTEAFF
TRBJ2-2 15 NA TRBV6-5 NA TGTGCCAGCAGTTACTTGGAGATGAACACCGGGGAGCTGTTTTTT CASSYLEMNTGELFF
TRBJ2-1 17 few TRBV6-2/TRBV6-3 TRBD2 TGTGCCAGCAGACCCCACCTCGGGGGAGGGAACCGCAATGAGCAGTTCTTC CASRPHLGGGNRNEQFF
TRBJ2-3 14 NA TRBV7-9 TRBD2 TGTGCCGGCACGCTAGCGGGAGAGCCAGATACGCAGTATTTT CAGTLAGEPDTQYF
TRBJ1-6 14 NA TRBV3-1 TRBD1 TGTGCCAGCAGCCCGACAGGGAGCAATTCACCCCTCCACTTT CASSPTGSNSPLHF
TRBJ2-2 19 few TRBV27 TRBD2 TGTGCCAGCAGTTTAGATCCAGGGACTAGCGGGAGCATTATGGGGGAGCTGTTTTTT CASSLDPGTSGSIMGELFF
TRBJ2-6 19 few TRBV15 TRBD1 TGTGCCACCAGCAGAGATTTGCGGGACAGGGTTACTGGGGCCAACGTCCTGACTTTC CATSRDLRDRVTGANVLTF
TRBJ2-7 13 NA TRBV3-1 NA TGTGCCAGCACCGAGGGGGGCGGGTACGAGCAGTACTTC CASTEGGGYEQYF
TRBJ2-1 14 NA TRBV5-1 NA TGCGCCAGCTCCGCGGAGAGCTCCTACAATGAGCAGTTCTTC CASSAESSYNEQFF
TRBJ2-6 15 few TRBV20-1 TRBD2 TGCAGTGCTAGCGGGAGGAGCTCTGGGGCCAACGTCCTGACTTTC CSASGRSSGANVLTF
TRBJ2-3 15 NA TRBV28 TRBD2 TGTGCCAGCAGAGAGTACCTAGCGGGAGCAGATACGCAGTATTTT CASREYLAGADTQYF
TRBJ2-1 15 NA TRBV12-3/TRBV12-4 NA TGTGCCAGCAGAAAATTGCTCGGGACCTACAATGAGCAGTTCTTC CASRKLLGTYNEQFF
TRBJ2-7 15 NA TRBV15 NA TGTGCCACCAGCAGAGATGGGGACCCCTCCTACGAGCAGTACTTC CATSRDGDPSYEQYF